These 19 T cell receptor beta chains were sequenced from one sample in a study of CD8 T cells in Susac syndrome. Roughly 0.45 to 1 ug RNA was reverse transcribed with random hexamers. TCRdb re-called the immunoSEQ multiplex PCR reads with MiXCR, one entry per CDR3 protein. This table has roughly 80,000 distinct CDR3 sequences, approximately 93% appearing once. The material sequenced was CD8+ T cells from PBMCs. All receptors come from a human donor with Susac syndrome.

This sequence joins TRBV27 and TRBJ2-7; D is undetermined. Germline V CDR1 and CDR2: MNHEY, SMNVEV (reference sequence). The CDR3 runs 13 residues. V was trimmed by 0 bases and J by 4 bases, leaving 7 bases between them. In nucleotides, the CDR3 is TGTGCCAGCAGTTTATCCGCTGGGTACGAGCAGTACTTC. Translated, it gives CASSLSAGYEQYF.

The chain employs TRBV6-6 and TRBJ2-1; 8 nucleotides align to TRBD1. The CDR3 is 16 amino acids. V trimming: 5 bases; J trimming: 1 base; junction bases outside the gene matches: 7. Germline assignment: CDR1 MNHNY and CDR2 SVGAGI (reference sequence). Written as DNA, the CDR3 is TGTGCCAGCAGTAACCGGGACAGGTCGTCCTACAATGAGCAGTTCTTC. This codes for CASSNRDRSSYNEQFF.

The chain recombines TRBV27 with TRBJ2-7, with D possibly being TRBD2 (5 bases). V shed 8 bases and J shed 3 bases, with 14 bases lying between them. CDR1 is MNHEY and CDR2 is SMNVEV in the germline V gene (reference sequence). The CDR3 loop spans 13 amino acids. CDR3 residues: CASASAGDYEQYF. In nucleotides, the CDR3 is TGTGCCAGCGCGTCCGCCGGGGACTACGAGCAGTACTTC.

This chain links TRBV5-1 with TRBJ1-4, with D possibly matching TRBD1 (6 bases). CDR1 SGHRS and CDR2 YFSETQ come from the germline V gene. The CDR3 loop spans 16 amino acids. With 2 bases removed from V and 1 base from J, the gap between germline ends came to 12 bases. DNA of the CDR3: TGCGCCAGCAGCTTTCGCTCCAGGGGAACTAATGAAAAACTGTTTTTT. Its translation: CASSFRSRGTNEKLFF.

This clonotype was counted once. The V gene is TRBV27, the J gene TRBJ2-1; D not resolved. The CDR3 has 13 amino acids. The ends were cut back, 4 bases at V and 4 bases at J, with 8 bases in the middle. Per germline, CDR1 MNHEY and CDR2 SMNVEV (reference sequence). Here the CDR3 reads CASSSNRYNEQFF. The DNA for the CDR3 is TGTGCCAGCAGTTCGAACAGATACAATGAGCAGTTCTTC.

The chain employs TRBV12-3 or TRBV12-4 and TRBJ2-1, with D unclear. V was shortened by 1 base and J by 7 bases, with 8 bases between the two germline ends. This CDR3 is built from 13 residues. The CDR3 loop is CASSLGQANEQFF. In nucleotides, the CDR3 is TGTGCCAGCAGTTTAGGACAAGCAAATGAGCAGTTCTTC.

The CDR3 spells CASRTDTQYF. The CDR3, as DNA: TGTGCCAGCAGGACTGATACGCAGTATTTT. This sequence joins TRBV11-2 and TRBJ2-3; D not resolved. V was shortened by 6 bases and J by 6 bases, with 4 bases between the two germline ends. Germline V CDR1 and CDR2: SGHAT, FQNNGV. CDR3 size: 10 residues.

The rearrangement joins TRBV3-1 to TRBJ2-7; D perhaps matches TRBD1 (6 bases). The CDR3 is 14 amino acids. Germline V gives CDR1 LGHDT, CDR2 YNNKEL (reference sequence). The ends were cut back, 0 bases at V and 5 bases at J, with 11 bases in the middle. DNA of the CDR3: TGTGCCAGCAGCCAAGAGGGGGCTCGGGACGAGCAGTACTTC. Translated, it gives CASSQEGARDEQYF.

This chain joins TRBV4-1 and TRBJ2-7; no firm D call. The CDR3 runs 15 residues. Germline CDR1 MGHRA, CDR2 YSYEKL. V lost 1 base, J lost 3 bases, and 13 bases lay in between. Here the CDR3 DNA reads TGCGCCAGCAGCCAAGGTCCAGGCCCAAACTACGAGCAGTACTTC. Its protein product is CASSQGPGPNYEQYF.

This chain's CDR3 is CSVQSNYGYTF. The CDR3 nucleotides read TGCAGCGTACAGTCTAACTATGGCTACACCTTC. J is TRBJ1-2 and V is TRBV29-1, with D hard to call. This CDR3 is 11 amino acids long. Germline V lookup: CDR1 SQVTM, CDR2 ANQGSEA. V was trimmed by 6 bases and J by 0 bases, leaving 5 bases between them.

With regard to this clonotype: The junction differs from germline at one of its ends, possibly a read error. CDR3 region: CASRSARGYQETQHF. The CDR3 DNA is TGTGCCAGCAGGTCCGCCCGCGGGTACCAAGAGACCCAGCACTTC. The rearrangement links TRBV7-8 to TRBJ2-5; D may be TRBD2 (5 bases). The V gene's germline CDR1 is SGHVS and CDR2 FQNEAQ. The CDR3 is 15 amino acids.

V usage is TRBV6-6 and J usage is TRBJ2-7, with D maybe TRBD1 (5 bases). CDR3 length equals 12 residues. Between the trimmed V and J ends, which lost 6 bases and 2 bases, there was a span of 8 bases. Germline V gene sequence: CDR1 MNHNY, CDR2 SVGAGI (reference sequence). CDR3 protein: CASSTGPYEQYF. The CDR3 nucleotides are TGTGCCAGCAGCACAGGTCCCTACGAGCAGTACTTC.

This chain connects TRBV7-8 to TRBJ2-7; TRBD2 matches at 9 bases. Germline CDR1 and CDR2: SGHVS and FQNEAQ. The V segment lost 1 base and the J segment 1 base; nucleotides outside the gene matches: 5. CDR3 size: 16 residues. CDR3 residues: CASSLGGGGVSYEQYF. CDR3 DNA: TGTGCCAGCAGCTTAGGAGGCGGGGGGGTATCCTACGAGCAGTACTTC.

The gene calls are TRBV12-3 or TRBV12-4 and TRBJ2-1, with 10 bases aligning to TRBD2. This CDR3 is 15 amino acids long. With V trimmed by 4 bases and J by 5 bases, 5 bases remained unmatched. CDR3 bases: TGTGCCAGCAGTTCCAGCGGGGGGGGAAACAATGAGCAGTTCTTC. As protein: CASSSSGGGNNEQFF.

CDR3: CASSANDRKTGANVLTF. In nucleotides, the CDR3 is TGTGCCAGCAGCGCCAATGACAGGAAAACAGGGGCCAACGTCCTGACTTTC. The J gene is TRBJ2-6, the V gene TRBV9; tentative D call: TRBD1 (6 bases). V lost 3 bases and J 4 bases, leaving 17 bases between the germline ends. The CDR3 runs to 17 residues. Germline V gene lookup returns CDR1 SGDLS and CDR2 YYNGEE. Drawing the rest from reference TRBV9 and TRBJ2-6, the complete variable domain is DSGVTQTPKHLITATGQRVTLRCSPRSGDLSVYWYQQSLDQGLQFLIQYYNGEERAKGNILERFSAQQFPDLHSELNLSSLELGDSALYFCASSANDRKTGANVLTFGAGSRLTVL.

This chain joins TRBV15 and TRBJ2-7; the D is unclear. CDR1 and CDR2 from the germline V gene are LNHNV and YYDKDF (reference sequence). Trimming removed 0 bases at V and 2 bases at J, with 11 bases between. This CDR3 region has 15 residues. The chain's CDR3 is CATSREDLSPYEQYF. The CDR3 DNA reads TGTGCCACCAGCAGAGAGGATCTGTCCCCCTACGAGCAGTACTTC.

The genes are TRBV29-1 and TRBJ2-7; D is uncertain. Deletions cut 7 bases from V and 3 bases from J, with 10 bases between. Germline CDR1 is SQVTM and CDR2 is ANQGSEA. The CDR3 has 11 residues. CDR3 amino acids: CSGTDGYEQYF. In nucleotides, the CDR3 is TGCAGCGGTACGGACGGCTACGAGCAGTACTTC.

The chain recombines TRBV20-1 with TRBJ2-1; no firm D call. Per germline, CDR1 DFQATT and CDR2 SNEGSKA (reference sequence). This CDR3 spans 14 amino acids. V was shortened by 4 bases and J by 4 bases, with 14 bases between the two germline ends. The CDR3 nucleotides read TGCAGTGCTATCTCTATCACTGCTTACAATGAGCAGTTCTTC. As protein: CSAISITAYNEQFF.

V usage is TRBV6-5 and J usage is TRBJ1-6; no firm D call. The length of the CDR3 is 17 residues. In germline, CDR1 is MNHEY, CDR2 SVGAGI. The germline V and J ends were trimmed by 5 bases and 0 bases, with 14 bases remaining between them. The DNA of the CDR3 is TGTGCCAGCAGTACTCCACAGTTGAGCTCCTATAATTCACCCCTCCACTTT. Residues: CASSTPQLSSYNSPLHF.